Below are 14 T cell receptor beta chains sequenced from a single sample in a study of T-cell reconstitution after alpha-beta-depleted transplantation in children. Molecular barcoding with unique molecular identifiers was used for the TCRbeta library. In TCRdb, the PCR reads were re-called with MiXCR into one record per CDR3 protein. Here the sample spans approximately 650,000 distinct CDR3 sequences, less than 15% being singletons. The starting material was PBMCs, obtained before TCRalphabeta/CD19-depleted stem cell transplant. These receptors were obtained from a girl aged 2 to 10 with congenital amegakaryocytic thrombocytopenia, due to receive a stem cell transplant.

CDR3 sequence reads: CAISVTTVPNYGYTF. CDR3 bases: TGTGCCATCAGTGTCACAACGGTACCTAACTATGGCTACACCTTC. The J gene is TRBJ1-2, the V gene TRBV10-3; no reliable D call. V was trimmed by 4 bases and J by 0 bases, leaving 12 bases between them. Looked up from germline, CDR1 is ENHRY and CDR2 is SYGVKD. The CDR3 totals 15 residues.

This clonotype was detected only a few times. The V and J genes are TRBV20-1 and TRBJ1-1, with 8 bases identical to TRBD1. V lost 6 bases and J lost 5; bases outside the gene matches: 11. Germline CDR1 reads DFQATT; CDR2 reads SNEGSKA (reference sequence). The CDR3 length is 14 residues. CDR3 DNA: TGCAGTGCGCGAGGAGCACAGGGGGGGACTGAAGCTTTCTTT. Translating gives CSARGAQGGTEAFF.

Of note for this clonotype: Since a much larger clone is just one base distant, this may be a read error. The gene calls are TRBV12-3 or TRBV12-4 and TRBJ2-1; 9 bases map to TRBD2. There are 16 residues in the CDR3. The J segment lost 9 bases and the V segment lost 5 bases, leaving 14 bases of the junction unmatched. Here the CDR3 DNA reads TGTGCCAGCAGTCCCGATGGGACTAGCTTTTCCATTGAGCAGTTCTTC. Translating gives CASSPDGTSFSIEQFF.

Many counts were recorded for this clonotype. The rearrangement uses TRBV20-1 and TRBJ2-5, with 7 bases that match TRBD1. The germline CDR1 and CDR2 sequences are DFQATT and SNEGSKA (reference sequence). The junction had 1 base not matched to a gene; V was cut back by 0 bases and J by 0 bases. The CDR3 covers 14 residues. CDR3 DNA sequence: TGCAGTGCTAGAGATGGACAGGACCAAGAGACCCAGTACTTC. It is translated as CSARDGQDQETQYF.

This rearrangement joins TRBV12-3 or TRBV12-4 to TRBJ2-6, with D possibly matching TRBD2 (7 bases). V gave up 7 bases and J gave up 0 bases, with 13 bases separating them. The CDR3 covers 16 residues. CDR3 DNA sequence: TGTGCCAGCACTAGGGGGGGTATCTCTGGGGCCAACGTCCTGACTTTC. Translating it yields CASTRGGISGANVLTF.

This clonotype was seen at least ten times. The chain joins TRBV12-3 or TRBV12-4 to TRBJ1-6, with D unclear. The V gene lost 0 bases and the J gene lost 6 bases, with 9 bases spanning the gap. The length of the CDR3 is 15 residues. CDR3 loop: CASSLAAIGNSPLHF. DNA of the CDR3: TGTGCCAGCAGTTTAGCTGCCATTGGTAATTCACCCCTCCACTTT.

This clonotype was found many times. The V call is TRBV25-1, the J call TRBJ2-5, with D unclear. The CDR3 consists of 13 residues. Between the trimmed V and J ends, which lost 6 bases and 2 bases, there was a span of 10 bases. Germline loops: CDR1 MGHDK, CDR2 SYGVNS. The CDR3 DNA sequence: TGTGCCAGCAGCCAGCCCGTACAAGAGACCCAGTACTTC. Protein sequence: CASSQPVQETQYF.

This clonotype was counted only a few times. This chain connects TRBV4-1 to TRBJ1-6, with 7 bases fitting TRBD1. Losses at the gene ends were 5 bases for V and 10 bases for J; bases not matched to a gene: 8. The CDR3 consists of 14 residues. Germline CDR1 MGHRA, CDR2 YSYEKL. CDR3 sequence reads: CASSWNTGDSPLHF. CDR3 DNA sequence: TGCGCCAGCAGCTGGAATACAGGGGACTCACCCCTCCACTTT.

The gene calls are TRBV5-1 and TRBJ1-1, with no clear D. CDR3 size: 15 residues. Germline V CDR1 and CDR2: SGHRS, YFSETQ. V dropped 4 bases and J dropped 1 base, with 14 bases sitting between them. CDR3 DNA sequence: TGCGCCAGCAGCCTATCTCAACCCGGGAACACTGAAGCTTTCTTT. Translated, it gives CASSLSQPGNTEAFF. The full variable domain, with the rest looked up from reference TRBV5-1 and TRBJ1-1, is KAGVTQTPRYLIKTRGQQVTLSCSPISGHRSVSWYQQTPGQGLQFLFEYFSETQRNKGNFPGRFSGRQFSNSRSEMNVSTLELGDSALYLCASSLSQPGNTEAFFGQGTRLTVV.

This clonotype showed up just a few times. The chain combines TRBV27 with TRBJ1-4; D gene ambiguous. The ends were cut back, 3 bases at V and 3 bases at J, with 8 bases in the middle. The CDR3 is 14 residues long. The V gene's germline CDR1 is MNHEY and CDR2 SMNVEV (reference sequence). CDR3 region: CASSLGRANEKLFF. The CDR3 region has the DNA TGTGCCAGCAGTTTGGGGAGGGCTAATGAAAAACTGTTTTTT.

This clonotype was seen many times. This rearrangement joins TRBV15 to TRBJ1-5; D might be TRBD1 (6 bases). The germline V and J ends were trimmed by 5 bases and 3 bases, with 14 bases remaining between them. CDR1 and CDR2 (germline): LNHNV, YYDKDF (reference sequence). This CDR3 is built from 15 residues. CDR3 nucleotides: TGTGCCACCAGCCTCACAGGGAGAGTCAATCAGCCCCAGCATTTT. Its protein product is CATSLTGRVNQPQHF.

This clonotype was recorded at least ten times. DNA for the CDR3: TGCGCCAGCAGCCGCCTAGCGGGAGTGGTATACGAGCAGTACTTC. This translates into CASSRLAGVVYEQYF. V usage is TRBV5-1 and J usage is TRBJ2-7, with 10 bases lining up with TRBD2. The CDR3 loop spans 15 amino acids. The ends lost 4 bases at V and 4 bases at J; junction bases unmatched: 8. The germline gives CDR1 SGHRS, CDR2 YFSETQ.

J is TRBJ2-7 and V is TRBV27; no definite D call. Trimming removed 6 bases from V and 2 bases from J, with 14 bases in between. The CDR3 extends over 14 amino acids. The V gene's germline CDR1 is MNHEY and CDR2 SMNVEV (reference sequence). CDR3: CASSLKGLAYEQYF. CDR3 in DNA: TGTGCCAGCAGCTTGAAGGGATTAGCCTACGAGCAGTACTTC.

This clonotype was observed many times. The genes are TRBV5-1 and TRBJ2-2, with 7 bases that match TRBD1. This CDR3 is 16 amino acids long. Germline CDR1 reads SGHRS; CDR2 reads YFSETQ. V trimming: 0 bases; J trimming: 3 bases; junction bases outside the gene matches: 5. CDR3 in amino acids: CASSLGQGVDTGELFF. CDR3 nucleotides: TGCGCCAGCAGCTTGGGACAGGGTGTTGACACCGGGGAGCTGTTTTTT.